The clone carrying this T cell receptor beta chain turned up a few times. Its antigen is not identified. This CDR3 region has 15 residues. Germline CDR1 and CDR2: SGHAT and FQNNGV. V gave up 3 bases and J gave up 4 bases, with 12 bases separating them. Generated by immunoSEQ multiplex PCR, the TCRdb table keeps only in-frame clones and is missing some. The sample carries almost 750,000 clones, 55% to 75% recorded once. The sample originates from a study of shared clonotypes between healthy human individuals. Findings of the study overall: When naive CD4 clonotypes were compared across several donors, about 4.8% were shared.

This clonotype was sampled from a woman under 40 in good health. The source material was memory CD4+ T cells sorted from blood. This sample's subset: CD45RA-negative fraction. V is TRBV11-2 and J is TRBJ2-2; D remains ambiguous. The CDR3 loop is CASSLSPTGTGELFF. The CDR3 DNA reads TGTGCCAGCAGCTTGTCCCCTACGGGCACCGGGGAGCTGTTTTTT.